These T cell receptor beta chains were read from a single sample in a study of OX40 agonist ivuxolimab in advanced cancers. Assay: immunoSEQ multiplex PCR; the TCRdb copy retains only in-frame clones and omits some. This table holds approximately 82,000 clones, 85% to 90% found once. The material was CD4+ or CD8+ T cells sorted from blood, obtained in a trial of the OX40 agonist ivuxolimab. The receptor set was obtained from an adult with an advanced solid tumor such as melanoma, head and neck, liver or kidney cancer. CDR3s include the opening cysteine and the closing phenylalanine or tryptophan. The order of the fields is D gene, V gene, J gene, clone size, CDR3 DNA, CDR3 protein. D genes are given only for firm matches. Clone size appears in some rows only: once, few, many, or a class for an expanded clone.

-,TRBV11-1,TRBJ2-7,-,TGTGCCAGCAGCCTGACTCTACAGTCCTACGAGCAGTACTTC,CASSLTLQSYEQYF
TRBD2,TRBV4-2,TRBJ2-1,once,TGTGCCAGCAGCGAGACTAGCGGGGGGGCTCTTAATCATGAGCAGTTCTTC,CASSETSGGALNHEQFF
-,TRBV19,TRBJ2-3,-,TGTGCCAGTACCCCCAGGGGACTAAACACAGATACGCAGTATTTT,CASTPRGLNTDTQYF
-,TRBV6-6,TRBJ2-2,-,TGTGCCAGCAGACCCGGACCGCCCGGGGAGCTGTTTTTT,CASRPGPPGELFF
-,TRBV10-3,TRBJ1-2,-,TGTGCCATCAGTGCCCGCGCTGAGTTGGCGGCCAACTATGGCTACACCTTC,CAISARAELAANYGYTF
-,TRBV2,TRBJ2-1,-,TGTGCCAGCATTCCATTAGCGGCCAGGAATGAGCAGTTCTTC,CASIPLAARNEQFF
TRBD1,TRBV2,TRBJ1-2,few,TGTGCCAGTTCGACGGGACAGGGGGGCGGCTACACCTTC,CASSTGQGGGYTF
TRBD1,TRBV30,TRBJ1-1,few,TGTGCCTGGGGGACAGGTTGGAACACTGAAGCTTTCTTT,CAWGTGWNTEAFF
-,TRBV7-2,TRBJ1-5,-,TGTGCCAGCAGCTTAGAGGGGTTCAATCAGCCCCAGCATTTT,CASSLEGFNQPQHF
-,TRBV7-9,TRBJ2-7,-,TGTGCCAGCAGCTTAGTGGGATACGAGCAGTACTTC,CASSLVGYEQYF
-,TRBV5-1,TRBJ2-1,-,TGCGCCAGCAGCTTGGCCGACAATGAGCAGTTCTTC,CASSLADNEQFF
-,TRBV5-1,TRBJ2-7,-,TGCGCCAGCAGCTTGGGCCAGGGGCAGTACTTC,CASSLGQGQYF
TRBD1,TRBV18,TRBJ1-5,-,TGTGCCAGCTCACCGGGACAGCCTAATCAGCCCCAGCATTTT,CASSPGQPNQPQHF
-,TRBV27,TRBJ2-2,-,TGTGCCAGCAGTTTATCGCCTAAAGGCGACGGGGAGCTGTTTTTT,CASSLSPKGDGELFF
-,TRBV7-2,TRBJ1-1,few,TGTGCCAGCAGCTTCCCGAGGGGCGGCACTGAAGCTTTCTTT,CASSFPRGGTEAFF
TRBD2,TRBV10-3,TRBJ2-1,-,TGTGCCATCAGTGGGACTAGCGGCCACAATGAGCAGTTCTTC,CAISGTSGHNEQFF
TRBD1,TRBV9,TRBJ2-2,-,TGTGCCAGCAGCGGGGGGACAGGGCTGGCCGGGGAGCTGTTTTTT,CASSGGTGLAGELFF
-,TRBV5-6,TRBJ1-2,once,TGTGCCAGCAGCTCCATGGGGGGGGCAGACTATGGCTACACCTTC,CASSSMGGADYGYTF
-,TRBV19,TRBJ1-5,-,TGTGCCAGTAGTCCCTCGGGGGCGGGTTTCAATCAGCCCCAGCATTTT,CASSPSGAGFNQPQHF
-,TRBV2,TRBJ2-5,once,TGTGCCAGCAGTGATTATATTGATCCGCAAGAGACCCAGTACTTC,CASSDYIDPQETQYF
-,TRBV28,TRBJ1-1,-,TGTGCCAGCAGTTTACGCAGCCCAATGAACACTGAAGCTTTCTTT,CASSLRSPMNTEAFF
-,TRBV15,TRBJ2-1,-,TGTGCCACCAGCAGAAAGTACAATGAGCAGTTCTTC,CATSRKYNEQFF
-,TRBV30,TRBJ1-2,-,TGTGCCTGGAACGATTTCGGCAACTATGGCTACACCTTC,CAWNDFGNYGYTF
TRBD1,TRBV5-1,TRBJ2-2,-,TGCGCCAGCAGCTTGCAAACAGGGGAACGCGGGGAGCTGTTTTTT,CASSLQTGERGELFF
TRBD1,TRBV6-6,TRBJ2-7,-,TGTGCCAGCAGTTATCAACAGGGGGGTGAGCAGTACTTC,CASSYQQGGEQYF
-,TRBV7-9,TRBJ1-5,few,TGTGCCAGCAGCTTGGTCGACGGGAGCAATCAGCCCCAGCATTTT,CASSLVDGSNQPQHF
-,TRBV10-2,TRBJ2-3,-,TGCGCCAGCAGTGAGTGGGGGCTTACAGATACGCAGTATTTT,CASSEWGLTDTQYF
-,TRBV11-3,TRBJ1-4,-,TGTGCCAGCAGCTTGGCAGATGAAAAACTGTTTTTT,CASSLADEKLFF
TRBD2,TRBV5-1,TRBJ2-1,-,TGCGCCAGCAGCTTGTCCTGGACTAGCGGGAGGGTATACAATGAGCAGTTCTTC,CASSLSWTSGRVYNEQFF
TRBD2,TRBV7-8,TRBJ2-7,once,TGTGCCAGCAGCCCCTGGCGGGAGCTATACGAGCAGTACTTC,CASSPWRELYEQYF
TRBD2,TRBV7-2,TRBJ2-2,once,TGTGCCAGCAGTCGGGACTACGGGGAGCTGTTTTTT,CASSRDYGELFF
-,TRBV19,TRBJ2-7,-,TGTGCCAGTAGTATAAAAAGGGGAAGCACCTACGAGCAGTACTTC,CASSIKRGSTYEQYF
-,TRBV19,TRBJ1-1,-,TGTGCCACCATGGGGACTTTGAACACTGAAGCTTTCTTT,CATMGTLNTEAFF
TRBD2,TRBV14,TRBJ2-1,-,TGTGCCAGCGGACTAGCGGGGGTTAAAGTCAATGAGCAGTTCTTC,CASGLAGVKVNEQFF
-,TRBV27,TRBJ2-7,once,TGTGCCAGCAGTTTTGGGGCGGGCTACGAGCAGTACTTC,CASSFGAGYEQYF
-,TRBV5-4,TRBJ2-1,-,TGTGCCAGCAGCTTGAATGTAGGGGGAGGACCCAATGAGCAGTTCTTC,CASSLNVGGGPNEQFF
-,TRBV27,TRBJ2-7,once,TGTGCCAGCAGTTTAGCGGTGGACAGCCTAGGCGTTTACGAGCAGTACTTC,CASSLAVDSLGVYEQYF